This TCR beta chain was sequenced in a study of OX40 agonist ivuxolimab in advanced cancers. At the level of the study: Ivuxolimab was delivered to patients intravenously every 2 weeks at doses spanning 0.01 to 10 mg/kg. General observations from the study: Researchers did not determine the expanded peripheral T cells' antigen specificity.

Germline trimming cut 6 bases from V and 4 bases from J; bases unmatched to any gene: 6. The germline gives CDR1 SEHNR, CDR2 FQNEAQ (reference sequence). There are 14 residues in the CDR3. Excluded were patients having autoimmune disease history or systemic immunosuppression. Blood draws occurred at baseline, cycle 4 day 1, and cycle 7 day 1. Measured with immunoSEQ multiplex PCR; TCRdb has only the in-frame clones, and not every one. Of approximately 42,000 clones detected, approximately 80% appear once; the ten largest clones hold roughly 2.5%. As regards this clone: Its antigen is as yet unknown.

This chain connects TRBV7-9 to TRBJ2-1; TRBD1 agrees at 7 bases. This specimen was CD4+ or CD8+ T cells sorted from blood, taken in a trial of the OX40 agonist ivuxolimab. The source is an adult with an advanced solid tumor such as melanoma, head and neck, liver or kidney cancer. Here the CDR3 DNA reads TGTGCCAGCAGGACCGGGACAGCGTACAATGAGCAGTTCTTC. It encodes CASRTGTAYNEQFF.